The clone carrying this T cell receptor (beta chain) has a handful of counts. Its specificity is not known. PCRs each included synthetic TCR analog templates spiked in. Method: immunoSEQ multiplex PCR; TCRdb's copy keeps in-frame clones and lacks some. The table lists about 120,000 clones, around 88% of them singletons. Time point in this sample: peripheral blood 6 weeks after treatment start. Pretreatment sampling and on-treatment sampling together yielded between 1 and 8 samples for each patient. The sample is drawn from a study of PD-L1 blockade in urothelial cancer. Across the study: Most patients, about 85% of the roughly 30, were males with bladder-origin cancer. General observations from the study: A below-median TCR clonality in blood before treatment predicted better survival.

The germline V gene encodes CDR1 MGHDK and CDR2 SYGVNS. V was clipped by 4 bases and J by 9 bases; unmatched bases: 14. The CDR3 is made up of 16 amino acids. The rearrangement joins TRBV25-1 to TRBJ2-5; 10 positions agree with TRBD1. The TCR sequence derives from a man aged 55-75 years with urothelial cancer. The input for sequencing was PBMCs, taken around atezolizumab (anti-PD-L1) treatment. CDR3 region: CASSGANRDRGLAQYF. The CDR3 nucleotides are TGTGCCAGCAGTGGCGCGAACCGGGACAGGGGATTAGCCCAGTACTTC.